This TCR beta chain was observed in a study of blood T cell repertoires in COVID-19. Background on the study: From T cells, B-cell-depleted T cells, or PBMCs came the material, which was cDNA or gDNA.

The CDR3 is 15 amino acids. The germline gives CDR1 LGHNA, CDR2 YNFKEQ. V was pared by 0 bases and J by 2 bases, with 11 bases between. The method was immunoSEQ multiplex PCR; TCRdb's version includes in-frame clones alone and lacks a portion of them. The sample shows 40,000 or so clones, 88% of them seen only once. The sample consisted of peripheral blood. The chain uses TRBV4-2 and TRBJ2-7; D ambiguous. The clonotype comes from a human donor in a cohort sampled during active COVID-19. CDR3 amino acids: CASSQDGQQTYEQYF. CDR3 DNA sequence: TGTGCCAGCAGCCAAGATGGGCAACAGACCTACGAGCAGTACTTC.